This TCR beta chain appears in the sequencing data of a study of cytomegalovirus exposure and HLA in healthy donors. A multiplex PCR was run with 60 Vbeta primers and 13 Jbeta primers. TCRdb's copy holds only in-frame clones and misses some; the assay was immunoSEQ multiplex PCR. The table has a few hundred thousand clones, approximately 81% seen once. Study-level points and caveats: A list of 150 or so TCR beta chains associated with cytomegalovirus was given.

V was clipped by 2 bases and J by 1 base, with 9 bases between them. This CDR3 comprises 15 residues. Germline V gene sequence: CDR1 MNHEY, CDR2 SMNVEV (reference sequence). As regards this clone: What it binds is unknown.

The sequence derives from a man aged 30-40 years in good health and CMV-seronegative. This chain links TRBV27 with TRBJ1-5, with D perhaps TRBD1 (5 bases). The sample comprised PBMCs. CDR3 residues: CASSLTGASNQPQHF. CDR3 in DNA: TGTGCCAGCAGTTTAACAGGAGCGAGCAATCAGCCCCAGCATTTT.